The clone carrying this TCR beta chain appeared many times. Its antigen is as yet unknown. The data originate from a study of early T cells in non-severe SARS-CoV-2 infection. Study-level points and caveats: VDJdb-based annotation leaned toward anti-spike CD8 responses and missed private and CD4 specificities.

TCRdb re-derived calls from the 5' RACE reads in MiXCR, one entry per CDR3 protein. The sample consists of some 30,000 distinct CDR3 sequences, roughly 5.4% of them appearing once. The CDR3 totals 15 residues. The V gene lost 2 bases and the J gene lost 5 bases, with 16 bases spanning the gap. Germline assignment: CDR1 SGHDN and CDR2 FVKESK. The chain uses TRBV14 and TRBJ2-7; the D gene is possibly TRBD1 (5 bases). Input material: whole blood. The TCR originated in an adult who was a healthcare worker with PCR-confirmed SARS-CoV-2 infection or an uninfected control (not recorded which). The CDR3 reads CASSQPGYAWDEQYF. The CDR3 coding sequence is TGTGCCAGCAGCCAACCAGGGTACGCATGGGACGAGCAGTACTTC.